This TCR beta chain was documented in a study of cytomegalovirus exposure and HLA in healthy donors. Study results and limitations: When the data were analyzed later, several of the most significant clusters appeared to be linked to common viral pathogens.

The PCR made use of 60 Vbeta and 13 Jbeta primers. TCRdb's copy holds only in-frame clones and misses some; the assay was immunoSEQ multiplex PCR. Here the sample spans about 150,000 clones, 65% to 80% being singletons. For this clone: Its antigen remains unidentified. The identical CDR3 is also encoded by other nucleotide sequences in the sample.

Per the germline V gene, CDR1 is SNHLY and CDR2 is FYNNEI. This CDR3 is 15 amino acids long. J lost 6 bases, V lost 6 bases, and 10 bases had no gene match. The chain uses TRBV2 and TRBJ2-1, with TRBD2 matching over 8 bases. This sequence originates from a middle-aged man in good health and CMV-seropositive. Source material: PBMCs. DNA of the CDR3: TGTGCCAGCAGCCGGGGGCTAGCGGGCCGCAATGAGCAGTTCTTC. Translation gives CASSRGLAGRNEQFF.